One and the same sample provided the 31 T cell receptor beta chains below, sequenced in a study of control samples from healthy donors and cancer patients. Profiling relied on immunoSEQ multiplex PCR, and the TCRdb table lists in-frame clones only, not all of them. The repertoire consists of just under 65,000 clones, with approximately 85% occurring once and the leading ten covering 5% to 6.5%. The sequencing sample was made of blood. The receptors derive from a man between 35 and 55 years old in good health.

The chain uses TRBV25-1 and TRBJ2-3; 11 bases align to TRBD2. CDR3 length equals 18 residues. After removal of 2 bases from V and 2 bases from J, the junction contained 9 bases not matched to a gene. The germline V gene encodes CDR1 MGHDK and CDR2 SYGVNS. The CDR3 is CASSEGRLAGGDTDTQYF. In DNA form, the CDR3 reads TGTGCCAGCAGTGAAGGAAGGCTAGCGGGGGGTGACACAGATACGCAGTATTTT.

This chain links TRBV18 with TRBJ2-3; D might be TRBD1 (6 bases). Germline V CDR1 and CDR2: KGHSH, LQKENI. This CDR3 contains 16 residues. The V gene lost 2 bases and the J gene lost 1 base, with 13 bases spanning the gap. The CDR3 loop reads CASSPGMGARTDTQYF. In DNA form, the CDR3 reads TGTGCCAGCTCACCAGGGATGGGGGCCCGCACAGATACGCAGTATTTT.

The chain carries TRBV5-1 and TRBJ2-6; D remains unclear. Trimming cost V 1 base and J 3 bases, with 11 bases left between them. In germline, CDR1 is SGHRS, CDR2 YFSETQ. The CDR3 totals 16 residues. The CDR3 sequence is CASSLRPSDGANVLTF. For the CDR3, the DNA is TGCGCCAGCAGCTTGCGTCCCTCCGATGGGGCCAACGTCCTGACTTTC.

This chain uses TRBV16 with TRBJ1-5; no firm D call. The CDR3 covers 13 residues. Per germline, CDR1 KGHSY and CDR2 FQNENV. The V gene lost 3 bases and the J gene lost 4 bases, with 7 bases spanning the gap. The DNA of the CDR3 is TGTGCCAGCAGCCACGGGGAAAATCAGCCCCAGCATTTT. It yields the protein CASSHGENQPQHF. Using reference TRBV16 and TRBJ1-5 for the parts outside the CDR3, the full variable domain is GEEVAQTPKHLVRGEGQKAKLYCAPIKGHSYVFWYQQVLKNEFKFLISFQNENVFDETGMPKERFSAKCLPNSPCSLEIQATKLEDSAVYFCASSHGENQPQHFGDGTRLSIL.

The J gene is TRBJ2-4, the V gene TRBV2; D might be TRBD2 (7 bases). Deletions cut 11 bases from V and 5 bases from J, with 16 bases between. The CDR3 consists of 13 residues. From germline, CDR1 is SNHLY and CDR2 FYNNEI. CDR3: CAGQGTKENIQYF. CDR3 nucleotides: TGTGCCGGCCAGGGGACTAAAGAAAACATTCAGTACTTC.

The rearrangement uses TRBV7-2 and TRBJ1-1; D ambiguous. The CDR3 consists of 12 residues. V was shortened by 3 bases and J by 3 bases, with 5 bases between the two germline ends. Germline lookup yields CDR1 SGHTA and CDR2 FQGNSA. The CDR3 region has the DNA TGTGCCAGCAGCTTCGGGGACACTGAAGCTTTCTTT. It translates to CASSFGDTEAFF. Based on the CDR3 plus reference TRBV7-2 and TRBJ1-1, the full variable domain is GAGVSQSPSNKVTEKGKDVELRCDPISGHTALYWYRQSLGQGLEFLIYFQGNSAPDKSGLPSDRFSAERTGGSVSTLTIQRTQQEDSAVYLCASSFGDTEAFFGQGTRLTVV.

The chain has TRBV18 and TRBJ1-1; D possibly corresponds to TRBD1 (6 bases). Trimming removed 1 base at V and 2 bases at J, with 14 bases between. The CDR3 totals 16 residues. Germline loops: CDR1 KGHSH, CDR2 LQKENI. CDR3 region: CASSPQSGATNTEAFF. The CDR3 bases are TGTGCCAGCTCACCACAGTCGGGGGCCACCAACACTGAAGCTTTCTTT.

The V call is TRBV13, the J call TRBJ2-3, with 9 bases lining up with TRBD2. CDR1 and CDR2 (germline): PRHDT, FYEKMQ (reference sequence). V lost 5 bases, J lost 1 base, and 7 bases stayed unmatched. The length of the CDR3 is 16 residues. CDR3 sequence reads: CASSGSSGGRTDTQYF. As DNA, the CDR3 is TGTGCCAGCAGCGGAAGTAGCGGGGGACGCACAGATACGCAGTATTTT.

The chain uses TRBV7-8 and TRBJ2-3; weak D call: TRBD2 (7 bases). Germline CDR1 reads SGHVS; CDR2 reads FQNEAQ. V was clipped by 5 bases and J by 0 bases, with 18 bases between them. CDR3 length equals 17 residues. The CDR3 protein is CASSPGRGGGSTDTQYF. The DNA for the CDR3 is TGTGCCAGCAGCCCCGGTCGAGGGGGGGGGAGCACAGATACGCAGTATTTT.

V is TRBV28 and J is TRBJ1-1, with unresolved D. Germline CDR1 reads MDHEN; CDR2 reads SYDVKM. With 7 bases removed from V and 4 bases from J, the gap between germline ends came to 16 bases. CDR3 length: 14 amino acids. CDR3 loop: CASTRPGIGTEAFF. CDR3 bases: TGTGCCAGCACACGCCCGGGCATTGGCACTGAAGCTTTCTTT.

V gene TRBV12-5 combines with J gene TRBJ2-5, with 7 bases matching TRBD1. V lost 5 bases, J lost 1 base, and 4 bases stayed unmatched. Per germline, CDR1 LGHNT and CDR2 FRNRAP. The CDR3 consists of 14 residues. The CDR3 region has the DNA TGTGCTAGTGGTAGACAGGGAATCCAAGAGACCCAGTACTTC. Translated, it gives CASGRQGIQETQYF.

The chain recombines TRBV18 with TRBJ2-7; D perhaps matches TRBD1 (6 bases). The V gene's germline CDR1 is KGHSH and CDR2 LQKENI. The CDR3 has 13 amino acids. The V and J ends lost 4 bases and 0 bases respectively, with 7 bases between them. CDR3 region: CASSQDSSYEQYF. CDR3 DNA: TGTGCCAGCTCACAGGACAGCTCCTACGAGCAGTACTTC.

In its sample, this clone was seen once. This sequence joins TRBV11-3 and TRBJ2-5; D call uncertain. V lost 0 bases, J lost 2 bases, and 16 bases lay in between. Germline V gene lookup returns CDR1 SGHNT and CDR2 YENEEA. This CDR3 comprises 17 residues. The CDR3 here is CASSLDDSAQIQETQYF. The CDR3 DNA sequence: TGTGCCAGCAGCTTAGACGATTCGGCTCAAATACAAGAGACCCAGTACTTC.

The CDR3 DNA is TGTGCTAGTGGTTTGGTGGCTAAAGCTTTCTTT. It yields the protein CASGLVAKAFF. The rearrangement joins TRBV12-5 to TRBJ1-1; D remains ambiguous. Trimming cost V 0 bases and J 9 bases, with 5 bases left between them. Looked up from germline, CDR1 is LGHNT and CDR2 is FRNRAP. There are 11 residues in the CDR3.

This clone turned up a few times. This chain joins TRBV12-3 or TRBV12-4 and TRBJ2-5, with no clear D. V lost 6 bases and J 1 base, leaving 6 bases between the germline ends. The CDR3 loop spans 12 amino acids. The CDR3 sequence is CASSTTQETQYF. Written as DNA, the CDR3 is TGTGCCAGCAGCACCACCCAAGAGACCCAGTACTTC.

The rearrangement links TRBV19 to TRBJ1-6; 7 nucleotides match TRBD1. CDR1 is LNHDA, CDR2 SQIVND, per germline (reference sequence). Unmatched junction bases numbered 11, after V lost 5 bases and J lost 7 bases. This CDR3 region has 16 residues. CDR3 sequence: CASSFSGQPENSPLHF. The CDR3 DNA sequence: TGTGCCAGTAGTTTTTCGGGACAGCCGGAAAATTCACCCCTCCACTTT.

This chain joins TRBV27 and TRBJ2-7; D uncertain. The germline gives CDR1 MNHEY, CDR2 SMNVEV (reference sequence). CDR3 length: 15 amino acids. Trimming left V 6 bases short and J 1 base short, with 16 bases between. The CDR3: CASSPGGTPSYEQYF. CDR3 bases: TGTGCCAGCAGCCCTGGCGGTACCCCTTCCTACGAGCAGTACTTC.

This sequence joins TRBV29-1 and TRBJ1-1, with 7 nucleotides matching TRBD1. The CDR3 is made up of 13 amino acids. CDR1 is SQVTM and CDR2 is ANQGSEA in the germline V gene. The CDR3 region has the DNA TGCACCGTCAGGGGGAACATGAACACTGAAGCTTTCTTT. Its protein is CTVRGNMNTEAFF. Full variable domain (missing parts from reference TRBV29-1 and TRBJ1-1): SAVISQKPSRDICQRGTSLTIQCQVDSQVTMMFWYRQQPGQSLTLIATANQGSEATYESGFVIDKFPISRPNLTFSTLTVSNMSPEDSSIYLCTVRGNMNTEAFFGQGTRLTVV.

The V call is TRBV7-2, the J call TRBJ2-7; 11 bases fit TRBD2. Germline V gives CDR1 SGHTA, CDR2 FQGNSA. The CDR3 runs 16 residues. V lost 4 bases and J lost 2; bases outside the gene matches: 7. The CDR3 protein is CASSSLAGGTAYEQYF. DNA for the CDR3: TGTGCCAGCAGCTCGCTAGCGGGGGGTACCGCCTACGAGCAGTACTTC.

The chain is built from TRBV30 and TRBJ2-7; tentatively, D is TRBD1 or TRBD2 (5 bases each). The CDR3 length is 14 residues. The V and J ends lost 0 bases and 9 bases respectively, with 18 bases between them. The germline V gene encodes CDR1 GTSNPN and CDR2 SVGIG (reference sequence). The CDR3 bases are TGTGCCTGGAGTGTACGATCCCGGGAAAGGGGGCAGTACTTC. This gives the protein CAWSVRSRERGQYF.

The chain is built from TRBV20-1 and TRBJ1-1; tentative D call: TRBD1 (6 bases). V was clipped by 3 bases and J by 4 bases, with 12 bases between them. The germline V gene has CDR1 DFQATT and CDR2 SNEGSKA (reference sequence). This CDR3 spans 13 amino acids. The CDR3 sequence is CSASQGLFTEAFF. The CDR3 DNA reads TGCAGTGCTAGTCAGGGGTTATTCACTGAAGCTTTCTTT.

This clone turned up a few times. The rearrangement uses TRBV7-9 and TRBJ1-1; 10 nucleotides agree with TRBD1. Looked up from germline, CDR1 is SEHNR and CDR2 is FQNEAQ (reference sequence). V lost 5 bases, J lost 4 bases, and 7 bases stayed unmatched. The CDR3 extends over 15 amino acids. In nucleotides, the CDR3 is TGTGCCAGCAGCGGCCGGGACAGGGGAATCACTGAAGCTTTCTTT. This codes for CASSGRDRGITEAFF.

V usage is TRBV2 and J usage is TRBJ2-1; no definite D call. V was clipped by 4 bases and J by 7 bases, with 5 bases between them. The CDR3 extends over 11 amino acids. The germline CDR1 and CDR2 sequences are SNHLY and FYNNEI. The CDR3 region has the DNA TGTGCCAGCAGTGTAGAGAATGAGCAGTTCTTC. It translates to CASSVENEQFF.

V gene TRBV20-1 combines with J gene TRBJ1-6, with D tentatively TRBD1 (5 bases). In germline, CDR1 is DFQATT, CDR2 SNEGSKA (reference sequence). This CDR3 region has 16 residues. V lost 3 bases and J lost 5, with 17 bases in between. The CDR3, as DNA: TGCAGTGCTAGTTTTTTCGAGGGGCGTGATAATTCACCCCTCCACTTT. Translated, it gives CSASFFEGRDNSPLHF.

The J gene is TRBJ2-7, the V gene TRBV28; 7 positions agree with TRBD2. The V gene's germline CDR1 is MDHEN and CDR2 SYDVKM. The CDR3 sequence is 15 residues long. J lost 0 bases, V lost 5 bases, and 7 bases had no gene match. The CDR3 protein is CASSPNRDYSYEQYF. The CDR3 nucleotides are TGTGCCAGCAGTCCAAACCGGGACTACTCCTACGAGCAGTACTTC. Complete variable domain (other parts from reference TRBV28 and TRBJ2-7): DVKVTQSSRYLVKRTGEKVFLECVQDMDHENMFWYRQDPGLGLRLIYFSYDVKMKEKGDIPEGYSVSREKKERFSLILESASTNQTSMYLCASSPNRDYSYEQYFGPGTRLTVT.

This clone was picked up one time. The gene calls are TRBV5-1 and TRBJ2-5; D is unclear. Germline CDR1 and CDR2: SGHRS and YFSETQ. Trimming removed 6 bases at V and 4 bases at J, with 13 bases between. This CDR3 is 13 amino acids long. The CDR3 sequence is CASNQEARETQYF. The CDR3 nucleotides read TGCGCCAGCAACCAAGAGGCCCGAGAGACCCAGTACTTC.

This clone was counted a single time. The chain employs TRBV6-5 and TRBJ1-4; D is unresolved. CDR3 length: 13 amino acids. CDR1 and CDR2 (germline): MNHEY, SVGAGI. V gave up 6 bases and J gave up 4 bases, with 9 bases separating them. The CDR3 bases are TGTGCCAGCAGCAGGACGGTTAATGAAAAACTGTTTTTT. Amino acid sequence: CASSRTVNEKLFF.

Here the CDR3 reads CSAGQSANYGYTF. CDR3 sequence (DNA): TGCAGCGCTGGACAGTCTGCTAACTATGGCTACACCTTC. The V call is TRBV29-1, the J call TRBJ1-2; D is perhaps TRBD1 (6 bases). The germline V gene has CDR1 SQVTM and CDR2 ANQGSEA. The CDR3 sequence is 13 residues long. The germline V and J ends were trimmed by 7 bases and 0 bases, with 12 bases remaining between them.

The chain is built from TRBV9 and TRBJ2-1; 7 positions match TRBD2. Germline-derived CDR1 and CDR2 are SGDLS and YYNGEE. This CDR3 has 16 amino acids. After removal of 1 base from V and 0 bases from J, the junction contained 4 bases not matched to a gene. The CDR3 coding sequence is TGTGCCAGCAGCGTACACCGGGACTACTCCTACAATGAGCAGTTCTTC. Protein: CASSVHRDYSYNEQFF.

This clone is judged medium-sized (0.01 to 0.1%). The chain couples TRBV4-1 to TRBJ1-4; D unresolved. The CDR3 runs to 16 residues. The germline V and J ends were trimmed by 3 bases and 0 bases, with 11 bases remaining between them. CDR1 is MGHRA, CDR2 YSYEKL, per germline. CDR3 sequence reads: CASSHPSGSTNEKLFF. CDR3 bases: TGCGCCAGCAGCCATCCTTCAGGATCAACTAATGAAAAACTGTTTTTT.

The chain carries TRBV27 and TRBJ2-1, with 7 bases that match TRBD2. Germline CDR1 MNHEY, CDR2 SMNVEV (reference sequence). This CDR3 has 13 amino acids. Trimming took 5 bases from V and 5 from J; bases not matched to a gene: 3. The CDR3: CASSAGLNNEQFF. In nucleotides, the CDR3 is TGTGCCAGCAGTGCGGGACTAAACAATGAGCAGTTCTTC.